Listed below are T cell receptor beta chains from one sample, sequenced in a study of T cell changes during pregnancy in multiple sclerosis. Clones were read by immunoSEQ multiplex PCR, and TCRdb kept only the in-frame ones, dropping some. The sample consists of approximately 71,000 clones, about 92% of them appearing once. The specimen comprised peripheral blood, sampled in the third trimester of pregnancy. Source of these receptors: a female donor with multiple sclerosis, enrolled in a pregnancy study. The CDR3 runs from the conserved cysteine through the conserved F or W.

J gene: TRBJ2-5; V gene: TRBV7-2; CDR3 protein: CASSFRPRGQETQYF
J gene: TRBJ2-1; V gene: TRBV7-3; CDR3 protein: CASSFTGTPSYNEQFF
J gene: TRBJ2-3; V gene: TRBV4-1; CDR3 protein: CASSQEFGLLTPRGTQYF
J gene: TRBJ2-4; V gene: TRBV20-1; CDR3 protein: CSAGPRDIQYF
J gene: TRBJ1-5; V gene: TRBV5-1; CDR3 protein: CASSPSGRTSNQPQHF
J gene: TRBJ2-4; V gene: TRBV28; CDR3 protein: CASSLGRLAKNIQYF
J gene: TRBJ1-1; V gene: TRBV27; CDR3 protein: CASSHHRQAQNTEAFF
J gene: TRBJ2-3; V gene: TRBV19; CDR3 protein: CASSAPGGPTDTQYF
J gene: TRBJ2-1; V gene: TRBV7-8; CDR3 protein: CASSPRVSGDNEQFF
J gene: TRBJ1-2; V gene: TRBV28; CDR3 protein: CASRAPGQDGYGYTF
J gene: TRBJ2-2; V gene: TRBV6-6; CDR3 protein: CASSYSRGDTGELFF
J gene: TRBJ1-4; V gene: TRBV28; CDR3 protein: CASSPLQGDEKLFF
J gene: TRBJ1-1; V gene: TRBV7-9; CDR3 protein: CASSARGRENQAFF
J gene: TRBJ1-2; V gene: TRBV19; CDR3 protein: CASSPGYGYTF
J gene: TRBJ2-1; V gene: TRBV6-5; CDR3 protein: CASSSALAGVVDEQFF
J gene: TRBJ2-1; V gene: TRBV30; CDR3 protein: CAWSETGFYNEQFF
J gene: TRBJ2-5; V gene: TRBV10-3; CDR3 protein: CAISESNSKQETQYF
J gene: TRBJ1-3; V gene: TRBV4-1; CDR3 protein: CASSPDQRADGNTIYF
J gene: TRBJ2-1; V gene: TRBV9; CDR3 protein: CASSVDGTFSYNEQFF